This note documents a single T cell receptor (beta chain) sequence. The antigen is unknown. The CDR3 runs 12 residues. Trimming pared 4 bases from V and 5 bases from J, leaving 5 bases between. In germline, CDR1 is SGHTA, CDR2 FQGNSA. The primer mix had 60 Vbeta and 13 Jbeta primers. Method: immunoSEQ multiplex PCR; TCRdb's copy keeps in-frame clones and lacks some. The sample carries some 190,000 clones, roughly 76% recorded once. This entry is derived from a study of cytomegalovirus exposure and HLA in healthy donors. General study findings and limits: Investigators reported under 200 TCR beta chains as tied to cytomegalovirus. In a later analysis, TCR association rates varied by HLA locus: DRB1 most, HLA-C fewest.

The chain couples TRBV7-2 to TRBJ2-2; no reliable D call. The sequence was obtained from a woman in her 30s in good health and CMV-seropositive. The sequenced sample consisted of PBMCs. The CDR3 DNA is TGTGCCAGCAGCTATAGAACCGGGGAGCTGTTTTTT. Translation: CASSYRTGELFF.